This TCR beta chain was sequenced for a study of spatial heterogeneity in lung cancer. Study summary: Alpha-chain sequences were consistently detected less often than beta-chain sequences. General study results and limits: Estimation of coverage gave values of roughly 7% for alpha and over 12% for beta chains in tumor T cells. Expanded intratumoral alpha and beta TCR counts tracked tumor mutation counts.

This clonotype was counted only a few times. Its antigen is still unknown. Time point described: sample taken at primary tumor resection. The donors, fewer than 90 patients with untreated early-stage non-small cell lung cancer, provided the samples. Unsorted whole RNA samples from tumor, nontumor lung or frozen PBMC were sequenced. TCRdb re-derived calls from the 5' RACE reads in MiXCR, one entry per CDR3 protein. Here the sample spans 9,500 to 12,000 distinct CDR3 sequences, 7.9% being singletons. This sample comprised lung tumor tissue, obtained at surgery. The sequence was obtained from a female donor with early-stage non-small cell lung cancer.

CDR3: CASSLWGTSGGAGTDTQYF. For the CDR3, the DNA is TGTGCCAGCAGTTTGTGGGGGACTAGCGGGGGTGCGGGCACAGATACGCAGTATTTT. V usage is TRBV27 and J usage is TRBJ2-3; 14 nucleotides line up with TRBD2. V was pared by 3 bases and J by 1 base, with 9 bases of the junction left unmatched. The CDR3 covers 19 residues. Germline CDR1 is MNHEY and CDR2 is SMNVEV (reference sequence).